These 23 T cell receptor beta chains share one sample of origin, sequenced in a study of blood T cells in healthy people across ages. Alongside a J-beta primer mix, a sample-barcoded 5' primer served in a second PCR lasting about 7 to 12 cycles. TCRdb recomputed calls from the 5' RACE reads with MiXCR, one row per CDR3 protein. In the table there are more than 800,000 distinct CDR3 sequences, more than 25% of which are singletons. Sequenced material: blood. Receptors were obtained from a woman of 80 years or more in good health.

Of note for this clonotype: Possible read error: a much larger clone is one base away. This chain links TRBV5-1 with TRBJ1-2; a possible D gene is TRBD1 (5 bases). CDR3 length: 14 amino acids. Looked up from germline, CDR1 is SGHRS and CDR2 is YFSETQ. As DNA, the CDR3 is TGCGCCAGCAGACCTACAAGGGGTGGCTATGACTACACCTTC. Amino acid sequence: CASRPTRGGYDYTF.

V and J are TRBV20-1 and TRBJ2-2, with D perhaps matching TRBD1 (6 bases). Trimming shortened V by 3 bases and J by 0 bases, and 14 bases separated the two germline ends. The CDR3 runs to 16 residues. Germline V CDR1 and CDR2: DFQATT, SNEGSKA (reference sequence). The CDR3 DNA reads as TGCAGTGCTAGGACCGGGACACTTGCGAACACCGGGGAGCTGTTTTTT. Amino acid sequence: CSARTGTLANTGELFF.

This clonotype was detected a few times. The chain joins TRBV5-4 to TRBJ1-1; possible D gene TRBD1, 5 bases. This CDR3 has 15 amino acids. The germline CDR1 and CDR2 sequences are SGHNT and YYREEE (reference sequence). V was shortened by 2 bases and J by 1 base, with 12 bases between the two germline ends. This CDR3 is CASSFAGGWNTEAFF. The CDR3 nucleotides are TGTGCCAGCAGCTTTGCCGGGGGATGGAACACTGAAGCTTTCTTT. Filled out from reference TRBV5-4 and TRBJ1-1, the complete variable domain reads ETGVTQSPTHLIKTRGQQVTLRCSSQSGHNTVSWYQQALGQGPQFIFQYYREEENGRGNFPPRFSGLQFPNYSSELNVNALELDDSALYLCASSFAGGWNTEAFFGQGTRLTVV.

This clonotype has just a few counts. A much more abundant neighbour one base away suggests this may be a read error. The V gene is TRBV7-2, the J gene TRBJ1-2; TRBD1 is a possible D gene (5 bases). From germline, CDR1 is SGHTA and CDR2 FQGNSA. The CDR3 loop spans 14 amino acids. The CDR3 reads CASSLEQDYYGCTF. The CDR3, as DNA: TGTGCCAGCAGCTTAGAACAGGACTACTATGGCTGCACCTTC.

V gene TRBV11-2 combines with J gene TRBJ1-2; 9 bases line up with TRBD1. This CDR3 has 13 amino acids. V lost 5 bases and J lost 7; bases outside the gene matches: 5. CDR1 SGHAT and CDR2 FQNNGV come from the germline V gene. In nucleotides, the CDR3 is TGTGCCAGCAGCGAACAGGGGGCCGGTGGCTACACCTTC. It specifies CASSEQGAGGYTF.

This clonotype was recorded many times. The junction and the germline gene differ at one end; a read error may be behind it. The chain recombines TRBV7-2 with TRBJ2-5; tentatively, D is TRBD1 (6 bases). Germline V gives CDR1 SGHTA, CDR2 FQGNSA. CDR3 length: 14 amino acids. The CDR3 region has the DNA TGTGCCAGTAGCTCAGACAGGTGGCAAGAGACCCAGTACTTC. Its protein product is CASSSDRWQETQYF.

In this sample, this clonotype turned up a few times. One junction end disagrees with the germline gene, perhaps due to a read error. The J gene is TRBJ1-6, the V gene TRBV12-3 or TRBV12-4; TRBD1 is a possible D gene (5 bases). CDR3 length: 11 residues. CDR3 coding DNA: TGTGCCAGCAGCCTCTCGGGACCCCCCCACTTT. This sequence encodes CASSLSGPPHF.

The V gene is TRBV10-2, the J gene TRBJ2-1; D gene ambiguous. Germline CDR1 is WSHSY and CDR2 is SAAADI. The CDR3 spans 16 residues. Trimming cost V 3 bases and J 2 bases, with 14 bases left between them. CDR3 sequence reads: CASSDRGGKAYNEQFF. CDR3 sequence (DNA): TGCGCCAGCAGTGACCGCGGTGGAAAGGCCTACAATGAGCAGTTCTTC.

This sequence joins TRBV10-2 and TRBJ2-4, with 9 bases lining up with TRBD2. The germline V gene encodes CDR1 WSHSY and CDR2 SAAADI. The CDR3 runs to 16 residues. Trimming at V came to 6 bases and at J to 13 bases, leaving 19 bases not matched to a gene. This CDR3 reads CASRSNSGGPGGQQYF. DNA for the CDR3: TGCGCCAGCAGATCTAATAGCGGGGGACCAGGGGGGCAGCAGTACTTC.

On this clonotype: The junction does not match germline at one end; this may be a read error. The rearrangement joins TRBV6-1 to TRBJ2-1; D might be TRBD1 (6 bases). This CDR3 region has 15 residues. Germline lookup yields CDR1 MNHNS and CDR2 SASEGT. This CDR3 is CAGRTDRRSYNEQFF. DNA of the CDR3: TGTGCCGGCAGGACCGACAGGAGGTCATACAATGAGCAGTTCTTC.

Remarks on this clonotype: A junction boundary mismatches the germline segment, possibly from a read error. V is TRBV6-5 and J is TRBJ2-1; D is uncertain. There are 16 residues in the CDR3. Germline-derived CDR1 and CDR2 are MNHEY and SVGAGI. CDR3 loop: CASNPLHVSSYNEQFF. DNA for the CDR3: TGCGCCAGCAACCCCCTCCACGTCAGCTCCTACAATGAGCAGTTCTTC.

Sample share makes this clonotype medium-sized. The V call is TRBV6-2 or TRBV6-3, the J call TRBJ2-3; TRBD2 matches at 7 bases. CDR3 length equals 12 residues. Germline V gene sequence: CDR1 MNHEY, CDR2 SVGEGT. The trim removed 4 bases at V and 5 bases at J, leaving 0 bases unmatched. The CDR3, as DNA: TGTGCCAGCAGTTTAGCGGGAGATACGCAGTATTTT. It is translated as CASSLAGDTQYF.

CDR3 protein: CASSLGASGGRTGELFF. In DNA form, the CDR3 reads TGTGCCAGCAGCTTGGGGGCCAGCGGGGGGCGGACCGGGGAGCTGTTTTTT. V gene TRBV5-5 combines with J gene TRBJ2-2, with 9 bases aligning to TRBD2. V dropped 0 bases and J dropped 5; count of bases not matched to a gene: 8. This CDR3 has 17 amino acids. Germline V lookup: CDR1 SGHKS, CDR2 YYEKEE (reference sequence).

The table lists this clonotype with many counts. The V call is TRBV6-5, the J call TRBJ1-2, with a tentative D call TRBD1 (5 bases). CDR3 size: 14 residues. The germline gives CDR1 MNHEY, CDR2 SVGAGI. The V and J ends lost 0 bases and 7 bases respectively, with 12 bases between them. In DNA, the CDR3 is TGTGCCAGCAGTTACTCGACCGGGGGTATTGGCTACACCTTC. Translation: CASSYSTGGIGYTF.

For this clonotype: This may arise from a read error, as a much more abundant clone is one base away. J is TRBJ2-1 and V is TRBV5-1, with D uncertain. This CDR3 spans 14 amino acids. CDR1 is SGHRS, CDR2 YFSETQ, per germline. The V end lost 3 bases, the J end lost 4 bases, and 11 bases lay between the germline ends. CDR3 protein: CASSWAEMYNEQFF. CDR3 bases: TGCGCCAGCAGCTGGGCCGAGATGTACAATGAGCAGTTCTTC.

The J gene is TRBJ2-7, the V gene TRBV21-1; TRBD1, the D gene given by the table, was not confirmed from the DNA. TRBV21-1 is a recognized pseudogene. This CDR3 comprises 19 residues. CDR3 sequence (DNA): TGTGCCAGCAGCAAAGGAGAAGGAGACAGAGATCAGGAACCATACGAGCAGTACTTC. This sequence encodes CASSKGEGDRDQEPYEQYF.

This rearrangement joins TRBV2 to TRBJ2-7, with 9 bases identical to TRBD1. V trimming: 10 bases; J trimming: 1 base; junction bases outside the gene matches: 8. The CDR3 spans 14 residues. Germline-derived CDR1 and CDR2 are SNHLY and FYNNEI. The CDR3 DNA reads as TGTGCCACAAGCCGGGACAGGGTATCCTACGAGCAGTACTTC. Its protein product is CATSRDRVSYEQYF.

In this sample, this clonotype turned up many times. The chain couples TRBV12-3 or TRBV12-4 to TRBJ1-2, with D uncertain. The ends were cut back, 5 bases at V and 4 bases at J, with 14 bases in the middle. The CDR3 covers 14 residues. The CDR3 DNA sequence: TGTGCCAGCAGTCCCCACATTCGCGGCTATGGCTACACCTTC. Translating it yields CASSPHIRGYGYTF.

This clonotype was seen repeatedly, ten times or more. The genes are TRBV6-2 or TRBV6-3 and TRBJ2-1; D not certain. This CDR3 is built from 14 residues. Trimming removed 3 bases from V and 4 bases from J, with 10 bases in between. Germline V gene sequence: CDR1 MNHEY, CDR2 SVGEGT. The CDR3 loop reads CASSYQSRYNEQFF. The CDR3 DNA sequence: TGTGCCAGCAGTTATCAATCCAGATACAATGAGCAGTTCTTC.

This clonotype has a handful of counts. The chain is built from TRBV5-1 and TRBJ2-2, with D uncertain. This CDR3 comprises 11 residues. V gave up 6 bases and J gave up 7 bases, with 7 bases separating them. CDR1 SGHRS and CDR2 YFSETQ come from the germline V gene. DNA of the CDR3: TGCGCCAGCAAGGAGATCGGGGAGCTGTTTTTT. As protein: CASKEIGELFF.

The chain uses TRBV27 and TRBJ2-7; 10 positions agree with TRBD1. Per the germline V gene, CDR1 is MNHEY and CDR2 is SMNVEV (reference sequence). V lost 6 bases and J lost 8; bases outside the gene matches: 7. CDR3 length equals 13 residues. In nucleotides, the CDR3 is TGTGCCAGCAGGGGGACAGGGGCCAAAAAGCAGTACTTC. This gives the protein CASRGTGAKKQYF.

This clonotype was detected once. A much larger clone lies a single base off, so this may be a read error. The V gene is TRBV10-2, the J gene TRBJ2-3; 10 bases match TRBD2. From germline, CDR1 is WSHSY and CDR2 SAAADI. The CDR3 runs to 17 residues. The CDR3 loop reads CTSSERGGGPSTDTQYF. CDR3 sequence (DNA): TGCACCAGCAGCGAGCGGGGGGGCGGTCCATCCACAGATACGCAGTATTTT.

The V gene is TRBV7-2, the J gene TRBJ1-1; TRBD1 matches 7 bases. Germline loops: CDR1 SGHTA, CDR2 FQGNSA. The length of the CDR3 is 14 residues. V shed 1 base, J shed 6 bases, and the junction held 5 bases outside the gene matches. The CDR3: CASSLERRGAEAFF. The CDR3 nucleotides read TGTGCCAGCAGCTTAGAACGCAGGGGGGCTGAAGCTTTCTTT. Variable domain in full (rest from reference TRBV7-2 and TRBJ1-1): GAGVSQSPSNKVTEKGKDVELRCDPISGHTALYWYRQSLGQGLEFLIYFQGNSAPDKSGLPSDRFSAERTGGSVSTLTIQRTQQEDSAVYLCASSLERRGAEAFFGQGTRLTVV.